This T cell receptor (beta chain) appears in the sequencing data of a study of early T cells in non-severe SARS-CoV-2 infection. Study at large: Sequencing was performed on bulk RNA from unsorted whole blood, leaving chains unpaired.

V dropped 3 bases and J dropped 2 bases, with 9 bases sitting between them. Germline lookup yields CDR1 SEHNR and CDR2 FQNEAQ (reference sequence). This CDR3 contains 14 residues. TCRdb re-called the 5' RACE reads with MiXCR, one entry per CDR3 protein. The sample includes 30,000 to 40,000 distinct CDR3 sequences, about 5% seen only once; the top ten take over 12%. This clonotype originated in an adult who was a healthcare worker with PCR-confirmed SARS-CoV-2 infection or an uninfected control (not recorded which). V gene TRBV7-9 combines with J gene TRBJ2-3, with a weak D call TRBD1 (5 bases). Sequenced material: whole blood. This CDR3 is CASSFGATTDTQYF. CDR3 coding DNA: TGTGCCAGCAGCTTTGGGGCCACCACAGATACGCAGTATTTT.